This T cell receptor beta chain was sequenced in a study of vaccination and CD4 T cells after COVID-19. On the study more broadly: Convalescents were six males and four females, two of them Hispanic.

Sequenced with the Oncomine TCR Beta short-read assay was DNA taken from cultured CD4+ T cells. TCRdb itself ran the PCR reads through MiXCR, one entry per CDR3 protein. The sample consists of 28,000 or so distinct CDR3 sequences, roughly 40% of them appearing once. This sample's treatment: roughly 11-day PBMC culture with coronavirus spike peptide pools or control peptides (ViraFEST assay). ViraFEST used peptide pools to expand antigen-specific T cells and subsequently sequenced their TCRs. Germline CDR1 is WSHSY and CDR2 is SAAADI. The V end lost 3 bases, the J end lost 0 bases, and 3 bases lay between the germline ends. The CDR3 is made up of 12 amino acids. This clonotype was observed a few times. As yet, its antigen is unknown.

Sequencing was done on a sample of CD4+ T cells from blood, cultured in vitro. The chain is built from TRBV10-2 and TRBJ2-7; D is undetermined. This clonotype was obtained from a human donor who had recovered from COVID-19. The CDR3 sequence: CASSDLSYEQYF. CDR3 in DNA: TGCGCCAGCAGTGATCTCTCCTACGAGCAGTACTTC.